This entry lists 16 T cell receptor beta chains sequenced from one sample in a study of post-analysis software for immune sequencing data. Study-level points and caveats: Patients showed TRBV5-6, TRBV5-1 and TRBV20-1 among a handful of TRBV segments more frequent than in controls.

The authors incorporated unique molecular identifiers into the TCR beta cDNA libraries. MiXCR was run by TCRdb on the PCR reads, yielding one entry per CDR3 protein. The sample yields more than 350,000 distinct CDR3 sequences, 35% to 45% seen once. The antigens of these receptors remain unknown. Material: blood. These receptors came from a girl aged 2 to 10 with multiple sclerosis.

The gene calls are TRBV29-1 and TRBJ2-5, with 7 bases lining up with TRBD1. TRBJ2-7 explains the end of the DNA better; the J call may be wrong. This CDR3 spans 13 amino acids. Germline V CDR1 and CDR2: SQVTM, ANQGSEA. As DNA, the CDR3 is TGCAGCGTTGTGTACAGGGGATTTGGCGAGCAGTACTTC. Amino acids: CSVVYRGFGEQYF.

The chain carries TRBV9 and TRBJ2-3; the D call may be TRBD1 or TRBD2 (5 bases each). The germline CDR1 and CDR2 sequences are SGDLS and YYNGEE. V gave up 1 base and J gave up 4 bases, with 7 bases separating them. The CDR3 consists of 13 residues. CDR3: CASSVRGADTQYF. The CDR3 bases are TGTGCCAGCAGCGTAAGGGGAGCAGATACGCAGTATTTT.

J is TRBJ1-2 and V is TRBV6-6; D possibly corresponds to TRBD1 (6 bases). Germline CDR1 is MNHNY and CDR2 is SVGAGI (reference sequence). This CDR3 is built from 17 residues. V lost 0 bases, J lost 5 bases, and 19 bases lay in between. CDR3 bases: TGTGCCAGCAGTTACTCGGGCCGGGACAAGTCATATTATGGCTACACCTTC. The encoded protein is CASSYSGRDKSYYGYTF.

The genes are TRBV3-1 and TRBJ1-6; D is ambiguous. The CDR3 runs to 13 residues. CDR1 is LGHDT, CDR2 YNNKEL, per germline (reference sequence). V was clipped by 1 base and J by 14 bases, with 12 bases between them. As DNA, the CDR3 is TGTGCCAGCAGCCAAGGGCCTCAAGGATCCCTCCACTTT. It translates to CASSQGPQGSLHF.

The J gene is TRBJ2-7, the V gene TRBV7-9; a weak D match, TRBD2 (7 bases). Trimming left V 6 bases short and J 0 bases short, with 12 bases between. In germline, CDR1 is SEHNR, CDR2 FQNEAQ (reference sequence). The CDR3 length is 14 residues. The DNA for the CDR3 is TGTGCCAGCAGTCCGGGGGGCCACTCCTACGAGCAGTACTTC. Amino acid sequence: CASSPGGHSYEQYF.

This clonotype was detected only a few times. The chain joins TRBV6-1 to TRBJ2-7, with 7 nucleotides matching TRBD2. CDR1 MNHNS and CDR2 SASEGT come from the germline V gene. The length of the CDR3 is 16 residues. V was pared by 6 bases and J by 0 bases, with 11 bases of the junction left unmatched. The CDR3 nucleotides are TGTGCCAGCAGCCTGGAGTTCGGGGGGAGCTCCTACGAGCAGTACTTC. This sequence encodes CASSLEFGGSSYEQYF.

This clonotype was recorded a few times. The chain carries TRBV20-1 and TRBJ2-1; D unclear. Germline CDR1 reads DFQATT; CDR2 reads SNEGSKA (reference sequence). CDR3 length equals 15 residues. V was shortened by 1 base and J by 5 bases, with 15 bases between the two germline ends. CDR3 loop: CSARVRLIHNNEQFF. In nucleotides, the CDR3 is TGCAGTGCTAGAGTCCGGCTCATCCATAACAATGAGCAGTTCTTC.

The chain recombines TRBV28 with TRBJ1-1; TRBD1 agrees at 8 bases. V was pared by 4 bases and J by 2 bases, with 9 bases of the junction left unmatched. Germline CDR1 is MDHEN and CDR2 is SYDVKM. There are 16 residues in the CDR3. CDR3 nucleotides: TGTGCCAGCAGTTGGACAGGGATGGGGGCAAACACTGAAGCTTTCTTT. This sequence encodes CASSWTGMGANTEAFF.

The DNA for the CDR3 is TGTGCCAGCTCGACAGCGCTCGGTAATACGCAGTATTTT. Protein sequence: CASSTALGNTQYF. The chain links TRBV18 to TRBJ2-3; possible D gene TRBD1, 5 bases. CDR3 size: 13 residues. Looked up from germline, CDR1 is KGHSH and CDR2 is LQKENI. V was shortened by 6 bases and J by 7 bases, with 14 bases between the two germline ends.

The chain couples TRBV12-3 or TRBV12-4 to TRBJ2-7; TRBD1 might be the D (5 bases). The V gene lost 4 bases and the J gene lost 3 bases, with 16 bases spanning the gap. This CDR3 contains 15 residues. CDR3 in DNA: TGTGCCAGCAGTTCCAGGGCCGAGTTTAGCTACGAGCAGTACTTC. This codes for CASSSRAEFSYEQYF.

The genes are TRBV20-1 and TRBJ2-1; 10 bases agree with TRBD2. After removal of 0 bases from V and 4 bases from J, the junction contained 6 bases not matched to a gene. The CDR3 has 16 amino acids. Germline CDR1 DFQATT, CDR2 SNEGSKA (reference sequence). The CDR3, as DNA: TGCAGTGCTAGAGACCAAAGCGGGAGGGGGTACAATGAGCAGTTCTTC. This codes for CSARDQSGRGYNEQFF.

On this clonotype: Germline and junction disagree at one end, which may indicate a read error. This chain joins TRBV15 and TRBJ1-4; weak D call: TRBD1 (5 bases). The CDR3 length is 18 residues. Per germline, CDR1 LNHNV and CDR2 YYDKDF (reference sequence). The CDR3 loop is CATGRAPRQSATNEKLFF. CDR3 nucleotides: TGTGCCACCGGCAGAGCCCCAAGACAGAGTGCAACTAATGAAAAACTGTTTTTT.

V and J are TRBV7-3 and TRBJ2-1; D is perhaps TRBD1 or TRBD2 (5 bases each). V was pared by 4 bases and J by 8 bases, with 30 bases between. CDR3 length: 19 residues. Germline V gives CDR1 SGHTA, CDR2 FQGTGA. The CDR3 loop is CASSCKLLGAGSPGHEQFF. As DNA, the CDR3 is TGTGCCAGCAGCTGCAAACTACTAGGGGCAGGTTCTCCTGGCCATGAGCAGTTCTTC.

This clonotype was seen a few times. The J gene is TRBJ2-3, the V gene TRBV27; no firm D call. Looked up from germline, CDR1 is MNHEY and CDR2 is SMNVEV (reference sequence). The CDR3 spans 14 residues. Trimming shortened V by 2 bases and J by 0 bases, and 6 bases separated the two germline ends. The CDR3 reads CASSLVSSTDTQYF. The CDR3 bases are TGTGCCAGCAGTTTAGTGTCTAGCACAGATACGCAGTATTTT.

V and J are TRBV28 and TRBJ2-7; TRBD1 might be the D (5 bases). The germline CDR1 and CDR2 sequences are MDHEN and SYDVKM. CDR3 length equals 13 residues. V shed 3 bases and J shed 2 bases, with 8 bases lying between them. CDR3 DNA sequence: TGTGCCAGCAGTTTCACAGGACCCTACGAGCAGTACTTC. Amino acids: CASSFTGPYEQYF.

This chain links TRBV20-1 with TRBJ2-7; the D gene is possibly TRBD1 (5 bases). The germline V and J ends were trimmed by 6 bases and 4 bases, with 19 bases remaining between them. In germline, CDR1 is DFQATT, CDR2 SNEGSKA (reference sequence). The CDR3 consists of 14 residues. This chain's CDR3 is CSAQARVEPYEQYF. The CDR3 DNA is TGCAGTGCCCAAGCCAGGGTGGAACCATACGAGCAGTACTTC.